The 22 T cell receptor beta chains listed next were all sequenced from one sample in a study of T cell changes during pregnancy in multiple sclerosis. Some clones are missing from TCRdb's copy, which holds only in-frame ones; the method was immunoSEQ multiplex PCR. This table holds around 130,000 clones, 90% to 95% found once. The sample in question was peripheral blood, obtained before pregnancy. Receptors originate from a female donor with multiple sclerosis, enrolled in a pregnancy study.

This clone was observed a few times. V is TRBV27 and J is TRBJ1-2; D is unresolved. The CDR3 is 12 residues long. Per germline, CDR1 MNHEY and CDR2 SMNVEV (reference sequence). The V end lost 8 bases, the J end lost 7 bases, and 14 bases lay between the germline ends. CDR3 bases: TGTGCCAGCCCCGAGGGTCCCTGTGGCTACACCTTC. Translated, it gives CASPEGPCGYTF.

The chain combines TRBV12-1 with TRBJ1-5. TRBV12-1 is an annotated pseudogene. The CDR3 is made up of 10 amino acids. This chain's CDR3 is CASGEQPQHF. The DNA of the CDR3 is TGTGCCAGCGGTGAGCAGCCCCAGCATTTT.

The V and J genes are TRBV6-5 and TRBJ1-2; a weak D match, TRBD1 (5 bases). V was trimmed by 4 bases and J by 3 bases, leaving 9 bases between them. The CDR3 extends over 13 amino acids. Germline loops: CDR1 MNHEY, CDR2 SVGAGI. The DNA of the CDR3 is TGTGCCAGCAGTTCAGGGTCGGACTATGGCTACACCTTC. It encodes CASSSGSDYGYTF.

This clone was seen a single time. This rearrangement joins TRBV27 to TRBJ2-5, with 8 bases that match TRBD2. The CDR3 contains 16 residues. The J segment lost 3 bases and the V segment lost 6 bases, leaving 12 bases of the junction unmatched. The germline CDR1 and CDR2 sequences are MNHEY and SMNVEV (reference sequence). The CDR3 DNA follows: TGTGCCAGCAGGCTGGGCGGGGGGCCCACGAAAGAGACCCAGTACTTC. Translating gives CASRLGGGPTKETQYF.

The chain is built from TRBV11-1 and TRBJ2-7; D gene ambiguous. The CDR3 is made up of 12 amino acids. V gave up 2 bases and J gave up 2 bases, with 4 bases separating them. CDR1 and CDR2 from the germline V gene are SGHAT and FQDESV (reference sequence). This CDR3 is CASSLNTYEQYF. The DNA of the CDR3 is TGTGCCAGCAGCTTAAATACCTACGAGCAGTACTTC. The entire variable domain, with the rest obtained from reference TRBV11-1 and TRBJ2-7, is as follows: EAEVAQSPRYKITEKSQAVAFWCDPISGHATLYWYRQILGQGPELLVQFQDESVVDDSQLPKDRFSAERLKGVDSTLKIQPAELGDSAMYLCASSLNTYEQYFGPGTRLTVT.

V usage is TRBV5-1 and J usage is TRBJ1-6; D uncertain. The CDR3 has 15 amino acids. Germline CDR1 is SGHRS and CDR2 is YFSETQ. Trimming left V 3 bases short and J 10 bases short, with 17 bases between. This chain's CDR3 is CASSYEREVGSPLHF. The CDR3, as DNA: TGCGCCAGCAGCTATGAAAGGGAGGTCGGCTCACCCCTCCACTTT.

The V and J genes are TRBV5-4 and TRBJ2-7, with D possibly matching TRBD2 (5 bases). Trimming took off 3 bases at V and 0 bases at J, with 10 bases between the two ends. Germline CDR1 reads SGHNT; CDR2 reads YYREEE (reference sequence). This CDR3 region has 14 residues. CDR3 residues: CASSSPGSSYEQYF. The CDR3 DNA follows: TGTGCCAGCAGCTCCCCGGGGAGCTCCTACGAGCAGTACTTC. Using reference TRBV5-4 and TRBJ2-7 for the parts outside the CDR3, the full variable domain is ETGVTQSPTHLIKTRGQQVTLRCSSQSGHNTVSWYQQALGQGPQFIFQYYREEENGRGNFPPRFSGLQFPNYSSELNVNALELDDSALYLCASSSPGSSYEQYFGPGTRLTVT.

This clone was seen once. The chain recombines TRBV7-6 with TRBJ2-2; D not resolved. The V end was cut by 5 bases, the J end by 2 bases, with 9 bases between. The CDR3 spans 14 residues. The V gene's germline CDR1 is SGHVS and CDR2 FNYEAQ. The CDR3 DNA is TGTGCCAGCAGCGTAGTCTTAAACACCGGGGAGCTGTTTTTT. This gives the protein CASSVVLNTGELFF.

This chain links TRBV19 with TRBJ2-7; D ambiguous. Germline-derived CDR1 and CDR2 are LNHDA and SQIVND (reference sequence). Trimming took off 7 bases at V and 1 base at J, with 11 bases between the two ends. This CDR3 contains 13 residues. CDR3 in amino acids: CASKAEASYEQYF. The CDR3 DNA is TGTGCCAGTAAGGCAGAGGCGTCCTACGAGCAGTACTTC.

The chain is built from TRBV6-1 and TRBJ2-5, with 13 bases identical to TRBD2. V lost 10 bases to trimming and J lost 4 bases; unmatched junction nucleotides: 3. The CDR3 totals 13 residues. Germline V gene data show CDR1 as MNHNS and CDR2 as SASEGT. The CDR3: CAIGLAGVETQYF. CDR3 coding DNA: TGTGCCATCGGACTAGCGGGAGTAGAGACCCAGTACTTC.

This chain uses TRBV19 with TRBJ2-2, with a tentative D call TRBD1 (5 bases). The CDR3 contains 16 residues. CDR1 and CDR2 from the germline V gene are LNHDA and SQIVND (reference sequence). V lost 6 bases, J lost 0 bases, and 14 bases lay in between. CDR3 DNA: TGTGCCAGTAGGATAACAGGCTTCGCGAACACCGGGGAGCTGTTTTTT. It translates to CASRITGFANTGELFF.

This chain links TRBV7-8 with TRBJ2-1, with 11 bases fitting TRBD1. V lost 5 bases and J lost 6; bases outside the gene matches: 9. This CDR3 spans 16 amino acids. Germline V gives CDR1 SGHVS, CDR2 FQNEAQ. In DNA, the CDR3 is TGTGCCAGCAGCCCTAACGGACAGGGGGCGCGCAATGAGCAGTTCTTC. Its protein is CASSPNGQGARNEQFF.

V gene TRBV6-5 combines with J gene TRBJ1-1; TRBD1 agrees at 10 bases. The germline gives CDR1 MNHEY, CDR2 SVGAGI. Germline trimming cut 7 bases from V and 1 base from J; bases unmatched to any gene: 3. The CDR3 is 14 residues long. CDR3 sequence reads: CASKGQGTNTEAFF. The DNA for the CDR3 is TGTGCCAGCAAGGGACAGGGGACGAACACTGAAGCTTTCTTT.

This CDR3 reads CASSLQGAVEGNTIYF. The CDR3 bases are TGTGCCAGCAGCTTACAGGGGGCAGTGGAGGGAAACACCATATATTTT. The chain combines TRBV2 with TRBJ1-3, with 9 bases fitting TRBD1. This CDR3 spans 16 amino acids. V was clipped by 6 bases and J by 4 bases; unmatched bases: 10. Germline CDR1 reads SNHLY; CDR2 reads FYNNEI.

This sequence joins TRBV7-8 and TRBJ2-7; TRBD1 matches at 11 bases. Germline V gene lookup returns CDR1 SGHVS and CDR2 FQNEAQ. The V segment lost 2 bases and the J segment 0 bases; nucleotides outside the gene matches: 3. The CDR3 is made up of 16 amino acids. CDR3 region: CASSLRDRGVSYEQYF. Here the CDR3 DNA reads TGTGCCAGCAGCTTACGGGACAGGGGGGTCTCCTACGAGCAGTACTTC.

V and J are TRBV9 and TRBJ2-4; TRBD1 agrees at 8 bases. From germline, CDR1 is SGDLS and CDR2 YYNGEE. The CDR3 has 15 residues. V dropped 5 bases and J dropped 0; count of bases not matched to a gene: 4. CDR3 region: CASSSRGLAKNIQYF. The CDR3 DNA sequence: TGTGCCAGCAGTTCCAGGGGGCTAGCCAAAAACATTCAGTACTTC.

This chain connects TRBV30 to TRBJ2-1, with 7 bases fitting TRBD2. V lost 2 bases to trimming and J lost 3 bases; unmatched junction nucleotides: 4. The V gene's germline CDR1 is GTSNPN and CDR2 SVGIG (reference sequence). This CDR3 has 14 residues. In DNA form, the CDR3 reads TGTGCCTGGAGTTCGGGACTACTCTACAATGAGCAGTTCTTC. Its translation is CAWSSGLLYNEQFF.

The chain has TRBV28 and TRBJ2-7; D may be TRBD2 (6 bases). The CDR3 sequence is 15 residues long. Deletions cut 3 bases from V and 0 bases from J, with 12 bases between. Germline loops: CDR1 MDHEN, CDR2 SYDVKM. The CDR3 sequence is CASSFHRGSSYEQYF. As DNA, the CDR3 is TGTGCCAGCAGTTTCCATCGGGGGAGCTCCTACGAGCAGTACTTC. Full variable domain (remainder filled in from reference TRBV28 and TRBJ2-7): DVKVTQSSRYLVKRTGEKVFLECVQDMDHENMFWYRQDPGLGLRLIYFSYDVKMKEKGDIPEGYSVSREKKERFSLILESASTNQTSMYLCASSFHRGSSYEQYFGPGTRLTVT.

The gene calls are TRBV9 and TRBJ2-6; D is possibly TRBD2 (6 bases). V lost 2 bases and J lost 2, with 17 bases in between. The CDR3 has 18 amino acids. The germline V gene encodes CDR1 SGDLS and CDR2 YYNGEE. This CDR3 is CASSVASVGHPGANVLTF. The CDR3 bases are TGTGCCAGCAGCGTCGCTAGCGTCGGCCATCCTGGGGCCAACGTCCTGACTTTC.

The chain has TRBV18 and TRBJ2-1; 13 bases are a match to TRBD2. Germline V gene lookup returns CDR1 KGHSH and CDR2 LQKENI. The CDR3 totals 17 residues. Trimming at V came to 3 bases and at J to 5 bases, leaving 7 bases not matched to a gene. The DNA for the CDR3 is TGTGCCAGCTCACCTCGACGGACTAGCGGGAGTCACAATGAGCAGTTCTTC. It yields the protein CASSPRRTSGSHNEQFF.

The rearrangement uses TRBV5-4 and TRBJ1-1, with 9 nucleotides matching TRBD1. This CDR3 is 15 amino acids long. With 4 bases clipped from V and 3 bases from J, the junction kept 7 bases outside the gene matches. Germline assignment: CDR1 SGHNT and CDR2 YYREEE (reference sequence). The CDR3 reads CASSPPGQGYTEAFF. The CDR3, as DNA: TGTGCCAGCAGCCCGCCGGGACAGGGCTACACTGAAGCTTTCTTT.

The V gene is TRBV2, the J gene TRBJ1-6, with 8 bases lining up with TRBD1. This CDR3 contains 15 residues. CDR1 SNHLY and CDR2 FYNNEI come from the germline V gene. V shed 7 bases and J 6 bases; nucleotides not matched to a gene: 8. This CDR3 is CASTQGALSNSPLHF. The CDR3 DNA is TGTGCCAGCACGCAGGGGGCTTTAAGTAATTCACCCCTCCACTTT.